The clone carrying this T cell receptor (beta chain) turned up a few times. The sample belongs to a study of blood T cell repertoires in COVID-19. As for the study in general: Italy, Spain and the United States were the sources of the convalescent and acute COVID-19 samples. T cells, B-cell-depleted T cells, or PBMCs provided the cDNA or gDNA that served as material.

Authors' methods: Amplifying reference gene primers gave estimates of nucleated cell counts. Using immunoSEQ multiplex PCR, the repertoire was profiled, and TCRdb retains in-frame clones only, with some absent. V and J calls and clone size follow that table, whereas D and trimming were derived from the DNA. The sample lists 200,000 to 250,000 clones, about 80% seen once, with approximately 1.9% in the top ten. Germline CDR1 and CDR2: MDHEN and SYDVKM. The junction had 6 bases not matched to a gene; V was cut back by 3 bases and J by 8 bases. The CDR3 is 14 amino acids. This rearrangement joins TRBV28 to TRBJ2-1; 8 bases are a match to TRBD1. The receptor comes from a woman aged 80 or over with acute or convalescent COVID-19. What was sequenced was peripheral blood. The CDR3 nucleotides read TGTGCCAGCAGTTTGGGACAGGACGGCTATGAGCAGTTCTTC. Residues: CASSLGQDGYEQFF.